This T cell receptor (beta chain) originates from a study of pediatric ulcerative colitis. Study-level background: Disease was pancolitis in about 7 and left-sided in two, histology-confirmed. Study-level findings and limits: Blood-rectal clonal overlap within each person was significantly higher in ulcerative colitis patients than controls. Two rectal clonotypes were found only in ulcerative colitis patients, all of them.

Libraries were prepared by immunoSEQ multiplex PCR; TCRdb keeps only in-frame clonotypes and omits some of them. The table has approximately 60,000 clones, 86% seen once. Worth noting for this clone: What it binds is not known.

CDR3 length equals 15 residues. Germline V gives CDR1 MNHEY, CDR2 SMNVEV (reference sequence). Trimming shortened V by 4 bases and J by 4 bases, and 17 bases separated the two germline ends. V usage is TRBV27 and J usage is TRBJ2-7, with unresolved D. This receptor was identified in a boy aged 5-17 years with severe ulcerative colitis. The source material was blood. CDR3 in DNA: TGTGCCAGCAGTTCCTTATTTACCAGAGAATACGAGCAGTACTTC. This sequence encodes CASSSLFTREYEQYF.